In its sample, the clone carrying this TCR beta chain was seen once. With 6 bases clipped from V and 7 bases from J, the junction kept 4 bases outside the gene matches. The germline CDR1 and CDR2 sequences are LGHDT and YNNKEL (reference sequence). The CDR3 loop spans 12 amino acids. The data derive from a study of control samples from healthy donors and cancer patients. The repertoire was sequenced with immunoSEQ multiplex PCR; TCRdb's copy has only in-frame clones and lacks some. The repertoire includes roughly 14,000 clones, around three quarters of them detected once, and more than 15% sits in the top ten.

Sample: formalin-fixed, paraffin-embedded tissue. This receptor was identified in a female donor with lung cancer. The V and J genes are TRBV3-1 (or the pseudogene TRBV3-2) and TRBJ2-5, with TRBD2 matching 8 bases. The CDR3 loop reads CASRPTSGTQYF. The DNA for the CDR3 is TGTGCCAGCAGACCTACTAGCGGGACCCAGTACTTC.